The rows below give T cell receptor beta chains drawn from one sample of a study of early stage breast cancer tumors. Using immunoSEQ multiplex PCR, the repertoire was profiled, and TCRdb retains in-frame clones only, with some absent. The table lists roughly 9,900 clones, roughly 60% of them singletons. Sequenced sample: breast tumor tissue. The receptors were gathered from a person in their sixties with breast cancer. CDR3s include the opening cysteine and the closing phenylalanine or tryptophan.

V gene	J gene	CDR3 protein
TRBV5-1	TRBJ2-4	CASSLCTTRDF
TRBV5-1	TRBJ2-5	CASSLALITGASQETQYF
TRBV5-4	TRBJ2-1	CASSFGSEQFF
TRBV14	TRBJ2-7	CASSLSPSGINRGPTYEQYF
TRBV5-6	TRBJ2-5	CASSLAIGRGQETQYF
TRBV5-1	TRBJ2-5	CASRPGGSETQYF
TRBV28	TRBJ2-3	CASSSAGSGGNTQYF
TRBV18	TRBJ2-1	CASSLLAGGTHYNEQFF
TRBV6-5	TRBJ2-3	CASSYGQVPDTQYF
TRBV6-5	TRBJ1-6	CASSYSDRIRNSPLHF